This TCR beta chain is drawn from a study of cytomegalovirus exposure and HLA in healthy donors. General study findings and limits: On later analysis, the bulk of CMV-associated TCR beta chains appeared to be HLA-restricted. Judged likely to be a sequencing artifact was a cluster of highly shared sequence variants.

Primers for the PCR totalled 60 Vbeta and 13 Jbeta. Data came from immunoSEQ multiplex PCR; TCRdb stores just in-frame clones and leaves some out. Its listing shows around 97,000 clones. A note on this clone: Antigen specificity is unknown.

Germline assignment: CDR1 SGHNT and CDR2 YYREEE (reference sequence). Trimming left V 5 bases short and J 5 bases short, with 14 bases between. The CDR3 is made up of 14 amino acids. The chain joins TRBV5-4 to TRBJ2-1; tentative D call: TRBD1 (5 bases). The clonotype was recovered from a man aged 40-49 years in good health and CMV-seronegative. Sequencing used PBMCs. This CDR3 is CASSRQLTHNEQFF. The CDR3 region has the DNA TGTGCCAGCAGTAGACAGCTTACACACAATGAGCAGTTCTTC.